This T cell receptor beta chain was recovered during a study of beta chain features in type 1 diabetes. Study in general: Across all samples, roughly 99 million sorted cells were examined.

This clone appeared a few times. As yet, its antigen is unknown. The study's findings and limits: Among patients, naive, central memory and Treg TCRB repertoires appeared more similar than among healthy donors.

Trimming cost V 0 bases and J 0 bases, with 9 bases left between them. Germline loops: CDR1 SEHNR, CDR2 FQNEAQ (reference sequence). CDR3 length: 15 residues. The entirety of the isolated RNA underwent reverse transcription, so expressed TCRB transcripts were sequenced. Using immunoSEQ multiplex PCR, the repertoire was profiled, and TCRdb retains in-frame clones only, with some absent. The repertoire has approximately 140,000 clones, 9.5% to 10% of them found once; the top ten carry about 0.6%. Source material: central memory CD4+ T cells from blood. The V and J genes are TRBV7-9 and TRBJ2-7; D ambiguous. The clonotype was recovered from a woman aged 40 to 55 in good health. CDR3 sequence reads: CASSLATARSYEQYF. CDR3 DNA: TGTGCCAGCAGCTTAGCCACAGCCCGCTCCTACGAGCAGTACTTC. The full variable domain, with the rest looked up from reference TRBV7-9 and TRBJ2-7, is DTGVSQNPRHKITKRGQNVTFRCDPISEHNRLYWYRQTLGQGPEFLTYFQNEAQLEKSRLLSDRFSAERPKGSFSTLEIQRTEQGDSAMYLCASSLATARSYEQYFGPGTRLTVT.